This is a list of T cell receptor beta chains from one sample in a study of beta chain features in type 1 diabetes. Produced via immunoSEQ multiplex PCR; TCRdb's table is partial and in-frame only. The sample lists about 370,000 clones, over 8.5% seen once, with over 0.45% in the top ten. Sequencing was done on a sample of central memory CD4+ T cells from blood. All receptors come from a man aged 25-45 years with type 1 diabetes. Both conserved end residues are part of each CDR3. The D gene is left open where the match is weak. Clone size is not always given. Where it is, it says once, few, many or a class for expanded clones.

many	13	NA	TRBV29-1	TRBJ2-5	CSVERVQQETQYF	TGCAGCGTTGAACGGGTACAGCAAGAGACCCAGTACTTC
many	11	NA	TRBV6-5	TRBJ2-1	CATLRGREQFF	TGTGCCACCCTCAGAGGCCGTGAGCAGTTCTTC
NA	16	NA	TRBV27	TRBJ1-5	CASSLSKGDGNQPQHF	TGTGCCAGCAGTTTATCGAAGGGAGACGGTAATCAGCCCCAGCATTTT
NA	13	NA	TRBV2	TRBJ2-7	CASSERRLYEQYF	TGTGCCAGCAGTGAAAGAAGACTTTACGAGCAGTACTTC
NA	16	NA	TRBV5-1	TRBJ1-3	CASSSIDSDSGNTIYF	TGCGCCAGCAGCTCCATCGACAGCGACTCTGGAAACACCATATATTTT
NA	14	NA	TRBV30	TRBJ2-5	CASSLSGARETQYF	TGTGCCAGCAGCTTGTCTGGGGCACGGGAGACCCAGTACTTC
NA	13	NA	TRBV9	TRBJ2-2	CASSPGDTGELFF	TGTGCCAGCAGCCCGGGGGACACCGGGGAGCTGTTTTTT
few	14	NA	TRBV19	TRBJ2-5	CASRPTGTGETQYF	TGTGCCAGTAGGCCTACAGGGACGGGGGAGACCCAGTACTTC
NA	14	NA	TRBV5-1	TRBJ2-2	CASSLDQGSGELFF	TGCGCCAGCAGCTTAGATCAGGGGTCCGGGGAGCTGTTTTTT
NA	17	TRBD2	TRBV7-8	TRBJ2-7	CASSSRLAGAFSYEQYF	TGTGCCAGCAGCTCACGTCTAGCGGGAGCTTTCTCCTACGAGCAGTACTTC
few	13	NA	TRBV7-9	TRBJ1-1	CASSFILNTEAFF	TGTGCCAGCAGCTTTATATTGAACACTGAAGCTTTCTTT
NA	16	NA	TRBV4-1	TRBJ2-1	CASSPPQRSSYNEQFF	TGCGCCAGCAGCCCCCCACAGCGGAGCTCCTACAATGAGCAGTTCTTC
NA	14	NA	TRBV4-3	TRBJ2-1	CASSQDRRAGEQFF	TGCGCCAGCAGCCAAGATAGGAGGGCGGGAGAGCAGTTCTTC
NA	14	NA	TRBV5-6	TRBJ1-6	CASSNRLYNSPLHF	TGTGCCAGCAGCAACAGGTTATATAATTCACCCCTCCACTTT
few	16	TRBD1	TRBV29-1	TRBJ2-1	CSVGFAGTGVNNEQFF	TGCAGCGTCGGATTTGCCGGGACAGGAGTAAACAATGAGCAGTTCTTC
NA	14	TRBD1	TRBV29-1	TRBJ1-1	CSVAQGASNTEAFF	TGCAGCGTTGCGCAGGGGGCCTCGAACACTGAAGCTTTCTTT
few	13	TRBD1	TRBV28	TRBJ2-7	CASLGQATYEQYF	TGTGCCAGTTTGGGACAGGCTACCTACGAGCAGTACTTC
few	15	NA	TRBV27	TRBJ1-1	CASSLSEGLNTEAFF	TGTGCCAGCAGTTTATCAGAGGGTTTGAACACTGAAGCCTTCTTT
NA	13	NA	TRBV14	TRBJ1-1	CASSQDRNTEAFF	TGTGCCAGCAGCCAAGACAGAAACACTGAAGCTTTCTTT
few	12	NA	TRBV29-1	TRBJ2-5	CSVGGDQETQYF	TGCAGCGTTGGAGGGGACCAAGAGACCCAGTACTTC
few	16	NA	TRBV27	TRBJ2-3	CASSFLRDISTDTQYF	TGTGCCAGCAGTTTTCTTCGGGACATTAGCACAGATACGCAGTATTTT
NA	13	NA	TRBV7-3	TRBJ2-5	CASSLARQETQYF	TGTGCCAGCAGCTTAGCGAGACAAGAGACCCAGTACTTC
few	12	NA	TRBV5-1	TRBJ2-3	CASSFNSDTQYF	TGCGCCAGCAGCTTTAACAGCGATACGCAGTATTTT
many	14	NA	TRBV28	TRBJ1-3	CASTSPSAVNTIYF	TGTGCCAGCACCTCCCCTAGCGCCGTGAACACCATATATTTT
NA	14	TRBD1	TRBV25-1	TRBJ2-7	CASRTTGTGGEQYF	TGTGCCAGCAGGACAACCGGGACAGGTGGCGAGCAGTACTTC
few	15	TRBD2	TRBV5-1	TRBJ2-1	CASSAQGGVYNEQFF	TGCGCCAGCAGCGCCCAGGGAGGGGTCTACAATGAGCAGTTCTTC
NA	14	NA	TRBV9	TRBJ2-3	CASSVAVSTDTQYF	TGTGCCAGCAGCGTAGCCGTGAGCACAGATACGCAGTATTTT
few	14	NA	TRBV7-9	TRBJ2-3	CASRVRVGTDTQYF	TGCGCCAGCAGAGTCAGGGTTGGCACAGATACGCAGTATTTT
NA	15	NA	TRBV7-3	TRBJ2-3	CASSPEAAYTDTQYF	TGTGCCAGCAGCCCCGAGGCGGCTTACACAGATACGCAGTATTTT
NA	17	TRBD2	TRBV7-8	TRBJ2-1	CASSLGGAGSNYNEQFF	TGTGCCAGCAGCTTAGGCGGAGCGGGATCGAACTACAATGAGCAGTTCTTC
NA	13	NA	TRBV13	TRBJ2-5	CASSLRDGETQYF	TGTGCCAGCAGCTTGAGGGATGGAGAGACCCAGTACTTC
NA	14	TRBD1	TRBV7-2	TRBJ2-5	CASTEDRVRETQYF	TGTGCCAGCACCGAGGACAGGGTTAGGGAGACCCAGTACTTC